These T cell receptor beta chains were read from a single sample in a study of T cell responses to AZD1222 COVID-19 vaccine. This table comes from immunoSEQ multiplex PCR, and its TCRdb copy is limited to in-frame clones, with some not included. This sample carries over 130,000 clones, with around 2.2% going to the ten biggest clones. Source material: peripheral blood. The receptors derive from an adult in good health. CDR3s include the opening cysteine and the closing phenylalanine or tryptophan. A D gene is named only where the DNA matches it firmly.

13	TRBV2	TRBJ2-7	TRBD1	CASSEWDSYEQYF
16	TRBV30	TRBJ1-2	-	CAWSWGSRRSNYGYTF
15	TRBV28	TRBJ1-4	TRBD1	CASVPWGQGGEKLFF
13	TRBV20-1	TRBJ1-5	-	CSASARFNQPQHF
11	TRBV11-3	TRBJ2-7	-	CASSLVYEQYF
15	TRBV28	TRBJ2-2	-	CASSLGGEVTGELFF
14	TRBV12-5	TRBJ1-5	-	CASAPDVSNQPQHF
15	TRBV6-6	TRBJ1-6	-	CASSYSSSLGSPLHF
11	TRBV20-1	TRBJ1-2	-	CSASGGYGYTF
14	TRBV6-5	TRBJ2-7	-	CASSLTGNSYEQYF
15	TRBV11-1	TRBJ2-2	-	CASSFRVRGTGELFF
15	TRBV5-4	TRBJ2-1	TRBD1	CASSIDRGKYNEQFF
17	TRBV7-9	TRBJ1-3	-	CASSARQAKVSGNTIYF
13	TRBV6-5	TRBJ1-1	-	CASSTTGFLEAFF
15	TRBV6-2/TRBV6-3	TRBJ2-1	TRBD2	CASSFSGGAYNEQFF
15	TRBV19	TRBJ2-6	TRBD1	CASSPDRAGANVLTF
15	TRBV5-1	TRBJ1-4	-	CASTAYGGAGEKLFF